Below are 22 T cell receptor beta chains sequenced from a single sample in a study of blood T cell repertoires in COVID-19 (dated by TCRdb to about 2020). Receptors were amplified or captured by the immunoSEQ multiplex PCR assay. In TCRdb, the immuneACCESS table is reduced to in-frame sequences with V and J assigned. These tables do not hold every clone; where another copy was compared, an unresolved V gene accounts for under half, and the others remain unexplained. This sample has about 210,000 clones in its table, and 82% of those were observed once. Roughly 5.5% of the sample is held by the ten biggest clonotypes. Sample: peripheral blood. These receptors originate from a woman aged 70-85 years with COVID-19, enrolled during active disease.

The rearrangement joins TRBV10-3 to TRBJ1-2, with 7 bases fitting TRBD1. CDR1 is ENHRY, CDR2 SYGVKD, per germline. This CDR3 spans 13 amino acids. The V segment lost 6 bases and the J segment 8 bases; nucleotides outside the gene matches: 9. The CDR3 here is CAISKQGREGYTF. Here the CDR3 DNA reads TGTGCCATCAGCAAACAGGGGCGGGAAGGCTACACCTTC.

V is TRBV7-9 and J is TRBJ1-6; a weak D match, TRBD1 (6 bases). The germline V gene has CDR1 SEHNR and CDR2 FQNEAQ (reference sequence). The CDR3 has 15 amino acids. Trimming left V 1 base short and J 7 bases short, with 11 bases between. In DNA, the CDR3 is TGTGCCAGCAGCTTAGATGGGGGGGCAAATTCACCCCTCCACTTT. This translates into CASSLDGGANSPLHF.

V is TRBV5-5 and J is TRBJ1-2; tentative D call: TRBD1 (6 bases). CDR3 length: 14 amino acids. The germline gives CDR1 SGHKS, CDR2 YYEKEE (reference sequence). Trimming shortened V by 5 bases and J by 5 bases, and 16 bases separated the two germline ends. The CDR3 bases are TGTGCCAGCAGGCTTGGCGGACAGCCATATGGCTACACCTTC. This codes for CASRLGGQPYGYTF.

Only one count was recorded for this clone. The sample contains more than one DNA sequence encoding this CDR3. The CDR3 spells CASSLSSGRTQETQYF. Written as DNA, the CDR3 is TGTGCCAGCAGCTTATCAAGCGGGAGGACCCAAGAGACCCAGTACTTC. This rearrangement joins TRBV7-2 to TRBJ2-5, with TRBD2 identical over 9 bases. V gave up 2 bases and J gave up 1 base; unmatched junction bases: 5. The CDR3 is 16 amino acids. Germline CDR1 and CDR2: SGHTA and FQGNSA.

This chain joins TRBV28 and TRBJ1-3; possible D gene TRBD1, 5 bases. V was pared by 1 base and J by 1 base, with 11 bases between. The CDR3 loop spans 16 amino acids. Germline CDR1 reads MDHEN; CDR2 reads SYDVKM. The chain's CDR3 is CASSLFFTGSGNTIYF. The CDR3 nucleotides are TGTGCCAGCAGTTTATTCTTCACAGGTTCTGGAAACACCATATATTTT.

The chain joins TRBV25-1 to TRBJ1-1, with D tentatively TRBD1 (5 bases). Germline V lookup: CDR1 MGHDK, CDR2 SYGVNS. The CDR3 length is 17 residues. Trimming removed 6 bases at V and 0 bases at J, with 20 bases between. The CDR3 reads CASRAQGTIGLNTEAFF. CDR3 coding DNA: TGTGCCAGCAGGGCCCAGGGAACAATTGGGTTGAACACTGAAGCTTTCTTT. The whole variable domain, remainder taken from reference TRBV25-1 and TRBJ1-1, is EADIYQTPRYLVIGTGKKITLECSQTMGHDKMYWYQQDPGMELHLIHYSYGVNSTEKGDLSSESTVSRIRTEHFPLTLESARPSHTSQYLCASRAQGTIGLNTEAFFGQGTRLTVV.

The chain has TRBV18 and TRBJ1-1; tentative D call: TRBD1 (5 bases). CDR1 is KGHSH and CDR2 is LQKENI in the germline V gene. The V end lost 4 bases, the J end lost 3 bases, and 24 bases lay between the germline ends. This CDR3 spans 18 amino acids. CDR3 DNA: TGTGCCAGCTCACTAGGGCAGGGCCCTAATCGGGTGGACACTGAAGCTTTCTTT. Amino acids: CASSLGQGPNRVDTEAFF.

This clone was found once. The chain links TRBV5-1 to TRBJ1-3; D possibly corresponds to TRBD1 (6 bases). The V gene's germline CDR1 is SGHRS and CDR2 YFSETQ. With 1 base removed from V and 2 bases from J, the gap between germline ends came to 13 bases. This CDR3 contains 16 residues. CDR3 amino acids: CASSLTRGEAGNTIYF. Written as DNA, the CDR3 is TGCGCCAGCAGCTTGACCAGGGGAGAGGCTGGAAACACCATATATTTT.

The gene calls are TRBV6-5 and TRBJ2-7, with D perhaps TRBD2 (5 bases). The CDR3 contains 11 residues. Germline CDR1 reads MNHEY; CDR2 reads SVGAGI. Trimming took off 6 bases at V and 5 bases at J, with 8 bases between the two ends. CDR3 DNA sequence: TGTGCCAGCAGGTCTAGCAACGAGCAGTACTTC. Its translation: CASRSSNEQYF.

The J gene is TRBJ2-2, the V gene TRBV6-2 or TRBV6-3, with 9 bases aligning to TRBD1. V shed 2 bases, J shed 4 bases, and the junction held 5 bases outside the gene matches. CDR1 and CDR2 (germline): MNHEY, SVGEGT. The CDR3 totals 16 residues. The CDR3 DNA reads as TGTGCCAGCAGTTACCCGACAGGGGGGGCCACCGGGGAGCTGTTTTTT. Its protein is CASSYPTGGATGELFF.

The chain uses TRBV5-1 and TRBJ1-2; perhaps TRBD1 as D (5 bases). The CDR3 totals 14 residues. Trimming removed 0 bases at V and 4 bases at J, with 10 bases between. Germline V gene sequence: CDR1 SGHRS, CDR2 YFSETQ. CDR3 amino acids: CASSLEQAPYGYTF. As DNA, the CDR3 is TGCGCCAGCAGCTTGGAACAGGCCCCCTATGGCTACACCTTC.

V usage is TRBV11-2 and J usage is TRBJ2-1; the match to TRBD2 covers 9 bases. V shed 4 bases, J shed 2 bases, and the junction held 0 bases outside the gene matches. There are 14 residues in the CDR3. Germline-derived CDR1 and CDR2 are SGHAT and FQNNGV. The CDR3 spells CASSSSGTYNEQFF. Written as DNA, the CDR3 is TGTGCCAGCAGCTCTAGCGGGACCTACAATGAGCAGTTCTTC.

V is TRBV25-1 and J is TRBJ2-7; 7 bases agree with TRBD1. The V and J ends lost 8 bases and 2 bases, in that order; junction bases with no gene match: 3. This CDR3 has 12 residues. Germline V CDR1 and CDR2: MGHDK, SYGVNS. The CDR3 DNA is TGTGCCAGCCAGGACAGGACCTACGAGCAGTACTTC. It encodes CASQDRTYEQYF.

This CDR3 reads CASSSTGWDTEAFF. The DNA for the CDR3 is TGTGCCAGCAGCTCGACAGGGTGGGACACTGAAGCTTTCTTT. The chain joins TRBV7-2 to TRBJ1-1; TRBD1 matches 7 bases. The V and J ends lost 4 bases and 3 bases, in that order; junction bases with no gene match: 5. Germline CDR1 is SGHTA and CDR2 is FQGNSA. The CDR3 spans 14 residues.

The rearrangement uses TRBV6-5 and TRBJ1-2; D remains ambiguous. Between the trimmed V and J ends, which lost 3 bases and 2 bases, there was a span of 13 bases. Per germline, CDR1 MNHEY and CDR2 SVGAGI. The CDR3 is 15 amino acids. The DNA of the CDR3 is TGTGCCAGCAGTTATTCTGGGCAGAGCAACTATGGCTACACCTTC. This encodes CASSYSGQSNYGYTF.

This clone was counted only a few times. The CDR3 DNA sequence: TGCGCCAGCAGCCAGGACAACAGGGCAATGGGCGGCTACACCTTC. Its protein product is CASSQDNRAMGGYTF. The chain has TRBV4-3 and TRBJ1-2, with D perhaps TRBD1 (6 bases). The CDR3 runs 15 residues. V lost 3 bases and J lost 8, with 19 bases in between. CDR1 LGHNA and CDR2 YSLEER come from the germline V gene.

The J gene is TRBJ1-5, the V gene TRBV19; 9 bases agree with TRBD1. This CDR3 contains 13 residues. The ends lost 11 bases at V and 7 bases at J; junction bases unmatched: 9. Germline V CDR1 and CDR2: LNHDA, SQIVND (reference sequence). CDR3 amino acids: CAGGGQGGQPQHF. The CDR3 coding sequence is TGTGCCGGAGGGGGACAGGGAGGCCAGCCCCAGCATTTT.

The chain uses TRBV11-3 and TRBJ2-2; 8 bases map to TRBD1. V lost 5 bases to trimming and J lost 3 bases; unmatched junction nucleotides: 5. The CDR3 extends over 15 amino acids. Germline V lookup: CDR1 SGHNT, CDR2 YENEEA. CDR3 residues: CASSGAGGYTGELFF. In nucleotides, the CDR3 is TGTGCCAGCAGCGGCGCAGGGGGCTACACCGGGGAGCTGTTTTTT.

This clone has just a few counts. CDR3 sequence: CASSLLQLMNTEAFF. The CDR3 coding sequence is TGTGCCAGCAGTCTCTTACAGCTCATGAACACTGAAGCTTTCTTT. This chain joins TRBV7-2 and TRBJ1-1; no clear D gene. From germline, CDR1 is SGHTA and CDR2 FQGNSA. CDR3 length: 15 amino acids. V shed 6 bases and J shed 0 bases, with 14 bases lying between them.

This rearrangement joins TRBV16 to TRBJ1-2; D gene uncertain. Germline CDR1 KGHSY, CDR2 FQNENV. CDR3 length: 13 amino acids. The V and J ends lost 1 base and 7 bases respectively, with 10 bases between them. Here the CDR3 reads CASSQYSPGGYTF. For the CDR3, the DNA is TGTGCCAGCAGCCAATACTCACCTGGTGGCTACACCTTC.

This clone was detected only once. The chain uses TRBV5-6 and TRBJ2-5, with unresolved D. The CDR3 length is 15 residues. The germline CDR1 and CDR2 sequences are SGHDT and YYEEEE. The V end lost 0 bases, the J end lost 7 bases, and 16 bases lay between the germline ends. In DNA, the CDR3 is TGTGCCAGCAGCTTGGAAGCGCACGCGATTTGGACCCAGTACTTC. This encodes CASSLEAHAIWTQYF.

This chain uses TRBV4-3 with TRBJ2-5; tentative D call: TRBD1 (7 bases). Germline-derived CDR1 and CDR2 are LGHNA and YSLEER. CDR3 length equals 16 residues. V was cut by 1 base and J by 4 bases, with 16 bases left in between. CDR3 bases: TGCGCCAGCAGCCAAGGGTTAACGGAGGGGGCAGAGACCCAGTACTTC. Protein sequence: CASSQGLTEGAETQYF.